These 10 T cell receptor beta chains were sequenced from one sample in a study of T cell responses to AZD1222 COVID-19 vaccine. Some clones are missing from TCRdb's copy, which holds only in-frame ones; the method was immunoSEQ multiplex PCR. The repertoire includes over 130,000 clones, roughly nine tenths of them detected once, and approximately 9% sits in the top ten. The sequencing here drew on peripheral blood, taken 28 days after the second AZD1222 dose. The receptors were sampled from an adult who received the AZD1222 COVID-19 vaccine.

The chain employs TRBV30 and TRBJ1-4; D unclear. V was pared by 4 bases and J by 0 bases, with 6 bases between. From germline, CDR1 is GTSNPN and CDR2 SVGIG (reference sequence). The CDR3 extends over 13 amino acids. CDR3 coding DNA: TGTGCCTGGACCCAGCCAACTAATGAAAAACTGTTTTTT. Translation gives CAWTQPTNEKLFF.

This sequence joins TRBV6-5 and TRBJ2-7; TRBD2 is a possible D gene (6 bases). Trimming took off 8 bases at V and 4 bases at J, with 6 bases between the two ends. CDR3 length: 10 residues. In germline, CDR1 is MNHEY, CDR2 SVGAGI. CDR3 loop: CASRGYEQYF. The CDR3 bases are TGTGCCAGCCGGGGGTACGAGCAGTACTTC.

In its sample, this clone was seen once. The CDR3, as DNA: TGTGCCAGCAGTTCCGGGGGGGACTACAATGAGCAGTTCTTC. Its translation is CASSSGGDYNEQFF. The chain combines TRBV28 with TRBJ2-1; 8 bases are a match to TRBD2. The CDR3 is 14 amino acids. CDR1 is MDHEN and CDR2 is SYDVKM in the germline V gene. V trimming: 4 bases; J trimming: 3 bases; junction bases outside the gene matches: 2.

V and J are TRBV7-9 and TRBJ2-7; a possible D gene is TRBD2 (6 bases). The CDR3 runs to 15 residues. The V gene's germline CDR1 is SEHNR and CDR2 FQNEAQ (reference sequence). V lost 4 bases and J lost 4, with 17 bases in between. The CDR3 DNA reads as TGTGCCAGCAGCTCGGAGGGGACTGGGGTTTACGAGCAGTACTTC. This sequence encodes CASSSEGTGVYEQYF.

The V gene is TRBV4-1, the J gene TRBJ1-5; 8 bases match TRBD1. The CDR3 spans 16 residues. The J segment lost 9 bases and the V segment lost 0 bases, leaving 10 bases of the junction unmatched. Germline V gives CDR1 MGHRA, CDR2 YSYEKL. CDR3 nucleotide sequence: TGCGCCAGCAGCCAAGATTGGGGACAGGTCTCTGTGCCCCAGCATTTT. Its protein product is CASSQDWGQVSVPQHF.

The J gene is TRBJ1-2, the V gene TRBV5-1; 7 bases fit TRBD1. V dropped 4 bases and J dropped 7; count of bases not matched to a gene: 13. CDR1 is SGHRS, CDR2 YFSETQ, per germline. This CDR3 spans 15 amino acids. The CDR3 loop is CASSIQGQRLLGYTF. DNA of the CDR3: TGCGCCAGCAGCATACAGGGGCAGCGGCTGCTTGGCTACACCTTC.

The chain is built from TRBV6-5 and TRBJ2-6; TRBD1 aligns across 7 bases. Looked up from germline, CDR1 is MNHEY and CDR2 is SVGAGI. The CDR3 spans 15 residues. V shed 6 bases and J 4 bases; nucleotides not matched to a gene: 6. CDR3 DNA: TGTGCCAGCAGCTTAGACAGGGCCGGGGCCAACGTCCTGACTTTC. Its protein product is CASSLDRAGANVLTF.

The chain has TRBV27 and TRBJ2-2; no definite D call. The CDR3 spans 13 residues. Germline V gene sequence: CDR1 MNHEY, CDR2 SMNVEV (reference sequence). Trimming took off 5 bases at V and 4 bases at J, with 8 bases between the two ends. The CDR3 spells CASSPQVTGELFF. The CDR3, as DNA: TGTGCCAGCAGTCCCCAAGTCACCGGGGAGCTGTTTTTT.

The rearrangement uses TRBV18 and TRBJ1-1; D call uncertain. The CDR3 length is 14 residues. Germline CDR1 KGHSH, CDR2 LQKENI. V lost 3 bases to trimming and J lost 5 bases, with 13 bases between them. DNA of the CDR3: TGTGCCAGCTCACCTACCATAGGAGGGACTGAAGCTTTCTTT. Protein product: CASSPTIGGTEAFF.

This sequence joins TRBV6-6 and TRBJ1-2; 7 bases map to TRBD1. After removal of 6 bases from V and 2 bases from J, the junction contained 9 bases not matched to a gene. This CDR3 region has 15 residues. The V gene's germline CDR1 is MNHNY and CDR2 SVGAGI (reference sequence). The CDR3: CASSQTGNSNYGYTF. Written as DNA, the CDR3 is TGTGCCAGCAGCCAGACAGGGAACTCCAACTATGGCTACACCTTC.